The 27 T cell receptor beta chains given below trace back to one sample, sequenced in a study of lymphopenia after photon versus proton radiotherapy. Only in-frame clones appear in the TCRdb table, and some are missing; sequencing was by immunoSEQ multiplex PCR. This sample has more than 15,000 clones, with approximately 84% found just once. This specimen consisted of peripheral blood, obtained from a patient treated with photon-based radiotherapy. These receptors all come from a woman between 45 and 60 years old with pancreatic cancer.

The V call is TRBV14, the J call TRBJ2-3; 7 nucleotides line up with TRBD2. The CDR3 runs to 15 residues. Germline V gene sequence: CDR1 SGHDN, CDR2 FVKESK. Germline trimming cut 4 bases from V and 0 bases from J; bases unmatched to any gene: 4. CDR3 residues: CASSPISGSTDTQYF. The CDR3 bases are TGTGCCAGCAGCCCCATTAGCGGGAGCACAGATACGCAGTATTTT.

The chain joins TRBV11-2 to TRBJ1-1; D unresolved. The V gene lost 3 bases and the J gene lost 6 bases, with 11 bases spanning the gap. This CDR3 region has 13 residues. Germline V lookup: CDR1 SGHAT, CDR2 FQNNGV. The CDR3 protein is CASSFPGGSEAFF. CDR3 nucleotides: TGTGCCAGCAGCTTCCCTGGAGGGTCTGAAGCTTTCTTT.

The rearrangement joins TRBV7-2 to TRBJ2-1; 7 bases are a match to TRBD2. This CDR3 has 16 residues. The germline CDR1 and CDR2 sequences are SGHTA and FQGNSA. Unmatched junction bases numbered 8, after V lost 0 bases and J lost 6 bases. For the CDR3, the DNA is TGTGCCAGCAGCTTAGCGACTAGCCCCTATAGCAATGAGCAGTTCTTC. It codes for CASSLATSPYSNEQFF.

This clone was seen once. This chain links TRBV5-1 with TRBJ2-7; D unclear. Germline V gene sequence: CDR1 SGHRS, CDR2 YFSETQ. Trimming cost V 0 bases and J 4 bases, with 5 bases left between them. This CDR3 comprises 12 residues. CDR3 loop: CASSLDGYEQYF. DNA of the CDR3: TGCGCCAGCAGCTTGGACGGATACGAGCAGTACTTC.

This rearrangement joins TRBV28 to TRBJ1-2; D is uncertain. Germline V CDR1 and CDR2: MDHEN, SYDVKM. V shed 5 bases and J shed 6 bases, with 10 bases lying between them. The CDR3 runs to 12 residues. This CDR3 is CASSILRNGYTF. DNA for the CDR3: TGTGCCAGCAGTATACTGCGTAATGGCTACACCTTC.

This chain uses TRBV27 with TRBJ2-6, with unresolved D. Germline V gene sequence: CDR1 MNHEY, CDR2 SMNVEV (reference sequence). The V end was cut by 5 bases, the J end by 0 bases, with 8 bases between. The length of the CDR3 is 15 residues. CDR3 residues: CASSIYSSGANVLTF. CDR3 DNA sequence: TGTGCCAGCAGTATATACAGCTCTGGGGCCAACGTCCTGACTTTC.

This chain joins TRBV7-2 and TRBJ2-7; D could derive from TRBD1 or TRBD2 (5 bases each). Germline V CDR1 and CDR2: SGHTA, FQGNSA. The CDR3 sequence is 15 residues long. Trimming took 3 bases from V and 0 from J, leaving 12 bases between them. The CDR3 DNA follows: TGTGCCAGCAGCTTGCCGGATGGGGGCTCCTACGAGCAGTACTTC. Protein: CASSLPDGGSYEQYF.

This clone turned up a few times. The rearrangement joins TRBV19 to TRBJ2-1, with D maybe TRBD1 (5 bases). With 6 bases removed from V and 8 bases from J, the gap between germline ends came to 17 bases. This CDR3 is built from 14 residues. From germline, CDR1 is LNHDA and CDR2 SQIVND (reference sequence). This CDR3 is CASRWGGLGDEQFF. The CDR3 DNA is TGTGCCAGTAGGTGGGGCGGTCTAGGCGATGAGCAGTTCTTC.

J is TRBJ1-5 and V is TRBV28, with 9 bases that match TRBD1. Germline CDR1 is MDHEN and CDR2 is SYDVKM. The CDR3 length is 16 residues. V was clipped by 5 bases and J by 1 base; unmatched bases: 6. CDR3 nucleotide sequence: TGTGCCAGCAGTCTTCAACAGGGGGCAAGCAATCAGCCCCAGCATTTT. Translation gives CASSLQQGASNQPQHF.

V is TRBV16 and J is TRBJ1-5; tentative D call: TRBD1 (6 bases). The CDR3 runs 15 residues. The germline gives CDR1 KGHSY, CDR2 FQNENV. V lost 1 base, J lost 5 bases, and 12 bases lay in between. The CDR3 sequence is CASSQYRAADQPQHF. For the CDR3, the DNA is TGTGCCAGCAGCCAATACAGGGCAGCAGATCAGCCCCAGCATTTT.

This chain links TRBV7-2 with TRBJ2-2; D uncertain. V lost 2 bases, J lost 0 bases, and 10 bases lay in between. The CDR3 is 16 amino acids. Per the germline V gene, CDR1 is SGHTA and CDR2 is FQGNSA. This CDR3 reads CASSLKVQTNTGELFF. In DNA, the CDR3 is TGTGCCAGCAGCTTAAAAGTCCAGACGAACACCGGGGAGCTGTTTTTT.

The chain couples TRBV4-3 to TRBJ2-1; no definite D call. Germline assignment: CDR1 LGHNA and CDR2 YSLEER. The CDR3 covers 15 residues. Trimming took 0 bases from V and 6 from J, leaving 12 bases between them. CDR3 loop: CASSQDPRAANEQFF. The CDR3 DNA follows: TGCGCCAGCAGCCAAGATCCCCGCGCCGCCAATGAGCAGTTCTTC.

This clone was detected once. The chain combines TRBV6-5 with TRBJ1-3, with D unclear. Trimming cost V 2 bases and J 4 bases, with 12 bases left between them. Germline V gives CDR1 MNHEY, CDR2 SVGAGI. This CDR3 contains 15 residues. The CDR3 nucleotides are TGTGCCAGCAGTTACGCACCGGCCTTGGGAAACACCATATATTTT. It codes for CASSYAPALGNTIYF.

This rearrangement joins TRBV2 to TRBJ2-6; D may match TRBD1 or TRBD2 (5 bases each). This CDR3 contains 15 residues. Germline CDR1 SNHLY, CDR2 FYNNEI. V was shortened by 3 bases and J by 1 base, with 7 bases between the two germline ends. The CDR3 region is CASSDWGSGANVLTF. The CDR3 bases are TGTGCCAGCAGTGACTGGGGGTCTGGGGCCAACGTCCTGACTTTC.

The J gene is TRBJ1-2, the V gene TRBV18; 9 positions match TRBD1. The CDR3 runs 15 residues. The germline gives CDR1 KGHSH, CDR2 LQKENI. V trimming: 6 bases; J trimming: 4 bases; junction bases outside the gene matches: 9. The CDR3 reads CASSTGGALGYGYTF. CDR3 bases: TGTGCCAGCTCTACAGGGGGCGCTTTGGGCTATGGCTACACCTTC.

V usage is TRBV6-6 and J usage is TRBJ2-2; possibly TRBD1 for D (6 bases). V was pared by 6 bases and J by 5 bases, with 13 bases between. Germline CDR1 MNHNY, CDR2 SVGAGI (reference sequence). CDR3 length equals 14 residues. CDR3 DNA sequence: TGTGCCAGCAGCTCTGACCAGGGGACCGGGGAGCTGTTTTTT. This translates into CASSSDQGTGELFF.

This clone was seen a single time. The J gene is TRBJ2-1, the V gene TRBV28; TRBD2 aligns across 8 bases. This CDR3 has 16 residues. The germline V gene encodes CDR1 MDHEN and CDR2 SYDVKM. Unmatched junction bases numbered 14, after V lost 4 bases and J lost 9 bases. Written as DNA, the CDR3 is TGTGCCAGCAGTTCCGAGCGGGAGCCCAACAAGGGTGAGCAGTTCTTC. Translated, it gives CASSSEREPNKGEQFF. Complete variable domain (other parts from reference TRBV28 and TRBJ2-1): DVKVTQSSRYLVKRTGEKVFLECVQDMDHENMFWYRQDPGLGLRLIYFSYDVKMKEKGDIPEGYSVSREKKERFSLILESASTNQTSMYLCASSSEREPNKGEQFFGPGTRLTVL.

V is TRBV28 and J is TRBJ1-2; D remains unclear. Germline lookup yields CDR1 MDHEN and CDR2 SYDVKM. This CDR3 has 14 residues. Trimming shortened V by 5 bases and J by 4 bases, and 14 bases separated the two germline ends. This CDR3 is CASSPLPLSYGYTF. CDR3 nucleotides: TGTGCCAGCAGTCCTCTCCCCCTCTCCTATGGCTACACCTTC.

The gene calls are TRBV11-3 and TRBJ2-2; 7 bases map to TRBD2. Germline CDR1 is SGHNT and CDR2 is YENEEA. The trim removed 1 base at V and 5 bases at J, leaving 1 base unmatched. There are 14 residues in the CDR3. This chain's CDR3 is CASSLAGGTGELFF. CDR3 in DNA: TGTGCCAGCAGCTTAGCGGGAGGTACCGGGGAGCTGTTTTTT.

J is TRBJ2-7 and V is TRBV7-6, with D hard to call. Per the germline V gene, CDR1 is SGHVS and CDR2 is FNYEAQ. Trimming stripped 1 base from V and 3 bases from J, with 13 bases between. The CDR3 contains 15 residues. The CDR3: CASSLGSAGFYEQYF. CDR3 DNA: TGTGCCAGCAGCTTAGGGTCTGCAGGCTTCTACGAGCAGTACTTC.

CDR3 sequence reads: CASSRQGTGNTIYF. CDR3 nucleotide sequence: TGTGCCAGCAGTCGACAGGGAACTGGAAACACCATATATTTT. This chain joins TRBV6-5 and TRBJ1-3; 7 nucleotides match TRBD1. The CDR3 is 14 amino acids. Germline V gene data show CDR1 as MNHEY and CDR2 as SVGAGI. J lost 2 bases, V lost 5 bases, and 3 bases had no gene match.

The V gene is TRBV7-2, the J gene TRBJ2-5; 7 nucleotides agree with TRBD1. V was pared by 5 bases and J by 2 bases, with 8 bases of the junction left unmatched. Germline V gene data show CDR1 as SGHTA and CDR2 as FQGNSA. The CDR3 loop spans 15 amino acids. CDR3 coding DNA: TGTGCCAGCAGCGCACAGGGGTGGGGGCAAGAGACCCAGTACTTC. It codes for CASSAQGWGQETQYF.

The rearrangement uses TRBV27 and TRBJ2-1; TRBD1 might be the D (6 bases). With 0 bases removed from V and 6 bases from J, the gap between germline ends came to 12 bases. The CDR3 contains 15 residues. The germline gives CDR1 MNHEY, CDR2 SMNVEV (reference sequence). The chain's CDR3 is CASSLSNRGGNEQFF. The CDR3 coding sequence is TGTGCCAGCAGTTTATCGAATCGAGGGGGCAATGAGCAGTTCTTC.

The chain couples TRBV6-1 to TRBJ1-5; D is undetermined. The V and J ends lost 3 bases and 2 bases respectively, with 5 bases between them. The germline gives CDR1 MNHNS, CDR2 SASEGT. There are 13 residues in the CDR3. CDR3 DNA: TGTGCCAGCAGTGAGGTGCGCAATCAGCCCCAGCATTTT. Amino acid sequence: CASSEVRNQPQHF.

The CDR3 sequence: CASSPGTSVYNEQFF. The CDR3 DNA reads TGTGCCAGCAGCCCGGGGACTAGCGTCTACAATGAGCAGTTCTTC. J is TRBJ2-1 and V is TRBV6-5; 10 bases line up with TRBD2. V dropped 6 bases and J dropped 3; count of bases not matched to a gene: 5. The CDR3 loop spans 15 amino acids. Germline V gene lookup returns CDR1 MNHEY and CDR2 SVGAGI.

V gene TRBV7-8 combines with J gene TRBJ2-1; D not resolved. The V and J ends lost 5 bases and 6 bases respectively, with 5 bases between them. This CDR3 contains 11 residues. The germline CDR1 and CDR2 sequences are SGHVS and FQNEAQ. The CDR3: CASSNVNEQFF. The CDR3 DNA reads TGTGCCAGCAGCAATGTCAATGAGCAGTTCTTC.

Details on this clone: The junction does not match germline at one end; this may be a read error. V is TRBV7-9 and J is TRBJ2-7; D tentatively fits TRBD1 or TRBD2 (5 bases each). The CDR3 is made up of 14 amino acids. CDR1 is SEHNR and CDR2 is FQNEAQ in the germline V gene (reference sequence). The CDR3 reads CASSSERGTSAISF. In DNA, the CDR3 is TGTGCCAGCAGCTCCGAGCGTGGGACCTCAGCGATATCGTTC.